The sequence of this T cell receptor (beta chain) was determined in a study of technical replicates of blood from several donors. Sequenced by immunoSEQ multiplex PCR; TCRdb stores in-frame clones only, minus some. The sample yields 91,000 or so clones, about 95% seen once. Germline CDR1 is MGHRA and CDR2 is YSYEKL. Trimming cost V 0 bases and J 3 bases, with 18 bases left between them. This CDR3 comprises 18 residues. The genes are TRBV4-1 and TRBJ1-5, with D possibly TRBD1 on 6 matching bases. The sample taken for sequencing was T cells isolated from PBMCs. The clonotype was recovered from a human donor in good health. In DNA form, the CDR3 reads TGCGCCAGCAGCCAAGATGTTCTCCAGGGGAGAATCAATCAGCCCCAGCATTTT. Its translation: CASSQDVLQGRINQPQHF.